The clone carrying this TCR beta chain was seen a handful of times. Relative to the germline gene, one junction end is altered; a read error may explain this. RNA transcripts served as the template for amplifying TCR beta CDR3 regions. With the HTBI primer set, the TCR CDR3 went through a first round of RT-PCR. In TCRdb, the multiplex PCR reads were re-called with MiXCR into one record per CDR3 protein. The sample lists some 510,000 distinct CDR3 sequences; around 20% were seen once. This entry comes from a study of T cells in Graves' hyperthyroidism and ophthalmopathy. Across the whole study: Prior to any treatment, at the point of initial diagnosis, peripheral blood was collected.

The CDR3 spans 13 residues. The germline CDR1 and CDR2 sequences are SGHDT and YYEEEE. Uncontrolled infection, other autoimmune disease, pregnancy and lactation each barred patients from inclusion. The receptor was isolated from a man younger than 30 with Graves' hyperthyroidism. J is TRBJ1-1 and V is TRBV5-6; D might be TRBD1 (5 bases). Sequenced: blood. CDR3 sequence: CTSTRQPATEAFF. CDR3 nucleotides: TGTACCAGCACCCGACAGCCCGCAACTGAAGCTTTCTTT.